The 26 T cell receptor beta chains below all came from one sample that was sequenced in a study of neurological immune-mediated disorders. One entry per CDR3 protein, called by TCRdb with MiXCR from the 5' RACE reads. The sample contains fewer than 80,000 distinct CDR3 sequences, less than 6% of which appear only once. Sequencing input: PBMCs. The receptors were gathered from a woman aged 45-59 years with multiple sclerosis.

This clonotype was seen repeatedly, ten times or more. The rearrangement links TRBV7-9 to TRBJ2-2, with D perhaps TRBD1 (5 bases). V was shortened by 0 bases and J by 3 bases, with 8 bases between the two germline ends. Germline CDR1 reads SEHNR; CDR2 reads FQNEAQ (reference sequence). CDR3 length equals 15 residues. The CDR3 spells CASSLAGAYTGELFF. The CDR3 DNA sequence: TGTGCCAGCAGCTTAGCAGGGGCCTACACCGGGGAGCTGTTTTTT.

This clonotype was recorded many times. The chain recombines TRBV7-2 with TRBJ1-5; maybe TRBD1 (6 bases). Trimming pared 1 base from V and 6 bases from J, leaving 10 bases between. The CDR3 covers 14 residues. Germline-derived CDR1 and CDR2 are SGHTA and FQGNSA. CDR3 DNA: TGTGCCAGCAGCTTAGGGGGGGCGTCTCAGCCCCAGCATTTT. This translates into CASSLGGASQPQHF.

This clonotype showed up many times. The J gene is TRBJ2-7, the V gene TRBV20-1; the D gene could be TRBD1 or TRBD2 (6 bases each). CDR3 length: 16 amino acids. CDR1 is DFQATT, CDR2 SNEGSKA, per germline (reference sequence). The ends were cut back, 2 bases at V and 3 bases at J, with 20 bases in the middle. CDR3 in amino acids: CSARPMGGYLGYEQYV. DNA for the CDR3: TGCAGTGCTAGACCGATGGGGGGCTATCTCGGCTACGAGCAGTACGTC.

This clonotype was seen many times. This chain uses TRBV7-8 with TRBJ2-1, with a possible D match to TRBD1 (5 bases). CDR1 and CDR2 (germline): SGHVS, FQNEAQ. The V end was cut by 6 bases, the J end by 8 bases, with 11 bases between. There are 12 residues in the CDR3. CDR3 nucleotide sequence: TGTGCCAGCAGAGAAGGGGTTTATGAGCAGTTCTTC. Translated, it gives CASREGVYEQFF.

This clonotype was detected many times. Written as DNA, the CDR3 is TGCGCCAGCAGCTTGACAGCCTCTCAGGAGACCCAGTACTTC. As protein: CASSLTASQETQYF. The gene calls are TRBV5-1 and TRBJ2-5; D ambiguous. CDR1 SGHRS and CDR2 YFSETQ come from the germline V gene. The CDR3 extends over 14 amino acids. Trimming shortened V by 1 base and J by 5 bases, and 12 bases separated the two germline ends.

The chain has TRBV18 and TRBJ2-1, with 7 bases that match TRBD1. This CDR3 has 16 residues. Germline V gene lookup returns CDR1 KGHSH and CDR2 LQKENI. J was trimmed by 5 bases and V by 2 bases; bases with no gene match: 9. The CDR3 reads CASSPTYGTENNEQFF. The CDR3 region has the DNA TGTGCCAGCTCACCAACATACGGGACAGAAAACAATGAGCAGTTCTTC.

This clonotype showed up just a few times. The junction does not match germline at one end; this may be a read error. This chain joins TRBV7-9 and TRBJ1-6; D gene uncertain. The CDR3 sequence is 14 residues long. CDR1 is SEHNR, CDR2 FQNEAQ, per germline (reference sequence). The CDR3 protein is CASRLGEGNSPLNF. The CDR3 nucleotides read TGTGCCAGCAGATTGGGAGAGGGAAATTCACCCCTCAACTTT.

This clonotype was seen repeatedly, ten times or more. The J gene is TRBJ2-3, the V gene TRBV20-1; D is possibly TRBD2 (5 bases). Germline lookup yields CDR1 DFQATT and CDR2 SNEGSKA (reference sequence). CDR3 size: 15 residues. The V gene lost 4 bases and the J gene lost 3 bases, with 17 bases spanning the gap. The CDR3 coding sequence is TGCAGTGCTAAAGACCCGAGAGGGCCGACAGATACGCAGTATTTT. It is translated as CSAKDPRGPTDTQYF.

This clonotype showed up many times. The chain is built from TRBV6-2 or TRBV6-3 and TRBJ1-5; a weak D match, TRBD1 (5 bases). This CDR3 is 14 amino acids long. Germline CDR1 reads MNHEY; CDR2 reads SVGEGT. Trimming pared 4 bases from V and 5 bases from J, leaving 12 bases between. Here the CDR3 DNA reads TGTGCCAGCAGTTTGACAGAGCCTCATCAGCCCCAGCATTTT. This encodes CASSLTEPHQPQHF.

Ten or more counts support this clonotype. The rearrangement uses TRBV5-1 and TRBJ2-2, with D tentatively TRBD1 or TRBD2 (5 bases each). The CDR3 sequence is 17 residues long. V dropped 0 bases and J dropped 4 bases, with 16 bases sitting between them. Germline V gene data show CDR1 as SGHRS and CDR2 as YFSETQ. The chain's CDR3 is CASSLVLDGAATGELFF. CDR3 DNA: TGCGCCAGCAGCTTGGTCCTGGACGGGGCTGCCACCGGGGAGCTGTTTTTT.

This clonotype was counted ten times or more. CDR3 sequence: CASSPEPGLQETQYF. For the CDR3, the DNA is TGCGCCAGCAGCCCTGAACCGGGACTTCAAGAGACCCAGTACTTC. The gene calls are TRBV5-1 and TRBJ2-5, with D possibly matching TRBD2 (6 bases). The CDR3 runs to 15 residues. Trimming removed 4 bases from V and 2 bases from J, with 15 bases in between. Germline V gives CDR1 SGHRS, CDR2 YFSETQ.

The chain has TRBV5-1 and TRBJ1-2; maybe TRBD1 (5 bases). V lost 3 bases and J lost 2, with 8 bases in between. CDR1 is SGHRS, CDR2 YFSETQ, per germline. CDR3 size: 13 residues. DNA of the CDR3: TGCGCCAGCAGCTCCAGGGAGAACTATGGCTACACCTTC. Residues: CASSSRENYGYTF. Based on the CDR3 plus reference TRBV5-1 and TRBJ1-2, the full variable domain is KAGVTQTPRYLIKTRGQQVTLSCSPISGHRSVSWYQQTPGQGLQFLFEYFSETQRNKGNFPGRFSGRQFSNSRSEMNVSTLELGDSALYLCASSSRENYGYTFGSGTRLTVV.

This clonotype has a count of ten or more. The genes are TRBV7-2 and TRBJ2-3, with D perhaps matching TRBD1 (5 bases). The V and J ends lost 2 bases and 5 bases respectively, with 11 bases between them. Germline CDR1 SGHTA, CDR2 FQGNSA. The CDR3 length is 14 residues. The CDR3 protein is CASSLLGAEDTQYF. CDR3 DNA sequence: TGTGCCAGCAGCTTATTAGGGGCGGAAGATACGCAGTATTTT.

This clonotype was seen many times. This chain connects TRBV11-1 to TRBJ2-5; D uncertain. CDR3 length: 14 residues. Germline-derived CDR1 and CDR2 are SGHAT and FQDESV (reference sequence). Between the trimmed V and J ends, which lost 1 base and 2 bases, there was a span of 8 bases. CDR3: CASSLELGQETQYF. CDR3 coding DNA: TGTGCCAGCAGCTTAGAATTGGGTCAAGAGACCCAGTACTTC.

The table lists this clonotype with many counts. The chain links TRBV5-1 to TRBJ2-5; 8 nucleotides line up with TRBD1. V trimming: 4 bases; J trimming: 10 bases; junction bases outside the gene matches: 18. The CDR3 runs 16 residues. Germline lookup yields CDR1 SGHRS and CDR2 YFSETQ. In DNA, the CDR3 is TGCGCCAGCAGCCAGAACGACAGGGGAGGTTCGTTGGACCAGTACTTC. Protein product: CASSQNDRGGSLDQYF.

This clonotype was observed many times. The J gene is TRBJ1-2, the V gene TRBV12-3 or TRBV12-4; a possible D gene is TRBD1 (6 bases). V shed 5 bases and J shed 9 bases, with 10 bases lying between them. This CDR3 has 11 amino acids. CDR3 bases: TGTGCCAGCAGTAAAGGGGGACGCTACACCTTC. This translates into CASSKGGRYTF.

This clonotype has a handful of counts. The genes are TRBV7-6 and TRBJ2-3; a possible D gene is TRBD2 (5 bases). The CDR3 has 16 residues. Germline V gene lookup returns CDR1 SGHVS and CDR2 FNYEAQ. The V and J ends lost 5 bases and 3 bases respectively, with 18 bases between them. As DNA, the CDR3 is TGTGCCAGCAGCACCCGGAGGCAGGAAATTACAGATACGCAGTATTTT. Encoded protein: CASSTRRQEITDTQYF.

This clonotype was counted at least ten times. J is TRBJ2-7 and V is TRBV20-1; D possibly corresponds to TRBD2 (7 bases). In germline, CDR1 is DFQATT, CDR2 SNEGSKA (reference sequence). This CDR3 has 14 amino acids. V was pared by 3 bases and J by 6 bases, with 18 bases between. The CDR3 loop reads CSASSKGERGEQYF. The CDR3 region has the DNA TGCAGTGCTAGCAGTAAGGGGGAGCGGGGCGAGCAGTACTTC.

This clonotype appeared many times. V and J are TRBV20-1 and TRBJ1-5; weak D call: TRBD1 (5 bases). Between the trimmed V and J ends, which lost 2 bases and 7 bases, there was a span of 9 bases. CDR1 and CDR2 (germline): DFQATT, SNEGSKA (reference sequence). This CDR3 is 12 amino acids long. CDR3 DNA: TGCAGTGCTAGACAGGGTGAACAGCCCCAGCATTTT. Residues: CSARQGEQPQHF.

This clonotype has at least ten counts. V is TRBV7-2 and J is TRBJ2-7; D unresolved. Germline values: CDR1 SGHTA, CDR2 FQGNSA. The CDR3 totals 14 residues. Trimming stripped 1 base from V and 0 bases from J, with 7 bases between. The CDR3 is CASSLGVYSYEQYF. For the CDR3, the DNA is TGTGCCAGCAGCTTAGGAGTCTACTCCTACGAGCAGTACTTC.

There are many counts of this clonotype. The gene calls are TRBV5-1 and TRBJ1-1; 11 positions agree with TRBD1. Losses at the gene ends were 3 bases for V and 6 bases for J; bases not matched to a gene: 4. CDR1 SGHRS and CDR2 YFSETQ come from the germline V gene. The CDR3 extends over 14 amino acids. The CDR3, as DNA: TGCGCCAGCAGCTCGGACAGGGGGCTTTCTGAAGCTTTCTTT. This codes for CASSSDRGLSEAFF. The complete variable domain, with remaining parts taken from reference TRBV5-1 and TRBJ1-1, reads KAGVTQTPRYLIKTRGQQVTLSCSPISGHRSVSWYQQTPGQGLQFLFEYFSETQRNKGNFPGRFSGRQFSNSRSEMNVSTLELGDSALYLCASSSDRGLSEAFFGQGTRLTVV.

The sample holds many counts of this clonotype. The chain joins TRBV20-1 to TRBJ2-1; D remains ambiguous. Germline loops: CDR1 DFQATT, CDR2 SNEGSKA (reference sequence). V lost 4 bases to trimming and J lost 9 bases, with 19 bases between them. The CDR3 contains 14 residues. This chain's CDR3 is CSATQSYGNGEQFF. CDR3 sequence (DNA): TGCAGTGCTACACAGAGTTATGGGAACGGTGAGCAGTTCTTC.

This clonotype was observed many times. This chain joins TRBV20-1 and TRBJ1-1; D not resolved. The CDR3 is 11 amino acids. The V gene lost 3 bases and the J gene lost 3 bases, with 5 bases spanning the gap. Germline V CDR1 and CDR2: DFQATT, SNEGSKA (reference sequence). Here the CDR3 DNA reads TGCAGTGCTAGGCGTCACACTGAAGCTTTCTTT. It encodes CSARRHTEAFF.

The table lists this clonotype with many counts. This chain links TRBV4-3 with TRBJ2-1; D is unresolved. The germline V gene encodes CDR1 LGHNA and CDR2 YSLEER. V lost 2 bases and J lost 0, with 11 bases in between. The CDR3 contains 16 residues. The chain's CDR3 is CASSQIPVSSYNEQFF. CDR3 coding DNA: TGCGCCAGCAGCCAAATCCCCGTGAGCTCCTACAATGAGCAGTTCTTC.

This clonotype was seen many times. This rearrangement joins TRBV21-1 to TRBJ2-7; the D segment call TRBD1 is taken from the table without a DNA check. TRBV21-1 is given as a pseudogene. The length of the CDR3 is 14 residues. CDR3 sequence: CASSGTGYNSEQYV. In DNA, the CDR3 is TGTGCCAGCAGCGGTACAGGGTATAATAGTGAGCAGTACGTC.

This clonotype was seen repeatedly, ten times or more. This sequence joins TRBV27 and TRBJ2-2; the D is unclear. CDR3 length equals 12 residues. The germline CDR1 and CDR2 sequences are MNHEY and SMNVEV (reference sequence). V gave up 6 bases and J gave up 1 base, with 3 bases separating them. CDR3 loop: CASSRNTGELFF. The CDR3 nucleotides read TGTGCCAGCAGCCGGAACACCGGGGAGCTGTTTTTT.